Reported below is one TCR beta chain. The target antigen is unknown. The data originate from a study of PD-1 blockade in classical Hodgkin lymphoma. About the study: Intravenous nivolumab at 3 mg/kg was given to patients every 2 weeks.

This table comes from immunoSEQ multiplex PCR, and its TCRdb copy is limited to in-frame clones, with some not included. The sample has 40,000 to 50,000 clones, nearly 70% seen once. Study results and caveats: Whoever responded completely had baseline diversity much like that seen in newly diagnosed patients.

Trimming shortened V by 0 bases and J by 0 bases, and 10 bases separated the two germline ends. CDR1 and CDR2 (germline): SGHRS, YFSETQ. CDR3 size: 17 residues. Time point: cycle 4 day 1 (C4D1), after less than seven weeks of nivolumab. There was relapse after autologous stem cell transplantation in every patient, and there was variation in brentuximab vedotin exposure. The genes are TRBV5-1 and TRBJ1-6; D gene unclear. This TCR was sampled from a human donor with classical Hodgkin lymphoma. Sequenced here: peripheral blood mononuclear cells (PBMCs), sampled before the fourth cycle of nivolumab. In DNA form, the CDR3 reads TGCGCCAGCAGCTTGGGTGGGGAAAGCTCCTATAATTCACCCCTCCACTTT. Translation gives CASSLGGESSYNSPLHF. Full variable domain (rest looked up from reference TRBV5-1 and TRBJ1-6): KAGVTQTPRYLIKTRGQQVTLSCSPISGHRSVSWYQQTPGQGLQFLFEYFSETQRNKGNFPGRFSGRQFSNSRSEMNVSTLELGDSALYLCASSLGGESSYNSPLHFGNGTRLTVT.